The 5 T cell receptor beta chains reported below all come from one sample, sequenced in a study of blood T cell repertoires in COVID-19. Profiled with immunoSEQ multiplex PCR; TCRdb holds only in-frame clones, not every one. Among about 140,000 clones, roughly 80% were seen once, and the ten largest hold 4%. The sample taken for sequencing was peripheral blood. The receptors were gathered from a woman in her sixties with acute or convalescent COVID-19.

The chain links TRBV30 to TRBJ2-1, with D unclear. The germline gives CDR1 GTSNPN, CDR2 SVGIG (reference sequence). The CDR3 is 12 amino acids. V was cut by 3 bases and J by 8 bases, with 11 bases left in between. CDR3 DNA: TGTGCCTGGAGCTCCTTGGGCGATGAGCAGTTCTTC. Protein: CAWSSLGDEQFF.

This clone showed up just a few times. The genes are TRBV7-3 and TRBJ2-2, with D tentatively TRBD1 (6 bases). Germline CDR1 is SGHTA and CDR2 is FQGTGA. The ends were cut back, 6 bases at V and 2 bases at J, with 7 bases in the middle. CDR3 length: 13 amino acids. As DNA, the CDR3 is TGTGCCAGCAGACAGGGTAACACCGGGGAGCTGTTTTTT. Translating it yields CASRQGNTGELFF.

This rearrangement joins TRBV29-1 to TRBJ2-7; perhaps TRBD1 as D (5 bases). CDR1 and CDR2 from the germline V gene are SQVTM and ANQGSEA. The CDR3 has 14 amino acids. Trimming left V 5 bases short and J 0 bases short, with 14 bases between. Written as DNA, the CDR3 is TGCAGCGTTTCAGGGATGGGGTTCTCCTACGAGCAGTACTTC. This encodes CSVSGMGFSYEQYF.

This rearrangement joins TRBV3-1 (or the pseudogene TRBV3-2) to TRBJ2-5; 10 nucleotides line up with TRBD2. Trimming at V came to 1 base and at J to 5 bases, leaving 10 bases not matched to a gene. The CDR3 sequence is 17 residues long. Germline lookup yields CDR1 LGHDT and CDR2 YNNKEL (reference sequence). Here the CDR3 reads CASSQVGSSGRLETQYF. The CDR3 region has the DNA TGTGCCAGCAGCCAAGTAGGCTCTAGCGGGAGATTGGAGACCCAGTACTTC.

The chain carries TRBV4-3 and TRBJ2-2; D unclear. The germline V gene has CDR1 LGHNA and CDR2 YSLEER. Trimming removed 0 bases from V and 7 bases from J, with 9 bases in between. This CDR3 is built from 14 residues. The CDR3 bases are TGCGCCAGCAGCCAAGATTCCTCTTTCGGGGAGCTGTTTTTT. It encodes CASSQDSSFGELFF.